This T cell receptor beta chain came from a study of T-cell reconstitution after alpha-beta-depleted transplantation in children. The germline gives CDR1 SGHRS, CDR2 YFSETQ. V was pared by 3 bases and J by 2 bases, with 9 bases of the junction left unmatched. The CDR3 has 16 residues. Study-level points and caveats: Reportedly, roughly two months post-transplant, alpha-beta T cells arose from several hundred expanded graft clones. Counts and diversity of T cells one year after transplant came mostly from newly produced T cells. Several patients had high TCRbeta diversity at day 60; it came from surviving recipient T cells and thymic progenitors.

This clonotype was seen ten or more times. Antigen specificity is unknown. A library of TCRbeta sequences, prepared with unique molecular identifiers, was generated. TCRdb recomputed calls from the PCR reads with MiXCR, one row per CDR3 protein. The sample contains about 100,000 distinct CDR3 sequences, less than 6% of which appear only once. Sequencing was performed on PBMCs, mostly from graft donor cells, taken 60 days after TCRalphabeta/CD19-depleted stem cell transplant. The rearrangement uses TRBV5-1 and TRBJ2-3; TRBD1 matches at 7 bases. The source is a female patient aged 2 to 10 who had a stem cell transplant for Fanconi anemia, so the T cells may come from the graft donor. The DNA of the CDR3 is TGCGCCAGCAGCTCACCAGACAGGGATAACACAGATACGCAGTATTTT. As protein: CASSSPDRDNTDTQYF.